One T cell receptor (beta chain) is described in this entry. The data are from a study of blood T cell repertoires in COVID-19. Study-wide background: Sources were T cells, B-cell-depleted T cells, or PBMCs; the material itself was cDNA or gDNA.

Authors' analysis steps: Estimated nucleated cell counts came from reference gene primer amplification. Here immunoSEQ multiplex PCR was the method, and the copy in TCRdb shows in-frame clones only, minus some. D and trimming were read from the DNA, whereas the V and J calls and clone size are those reported in that table. The table shows some 240,000 clones, with 88% occurring only once. The clonotype was recovered from a woman aged 70 to 79 with COVID-19, enrolled during active disease. Sequences were obtained from peripheral blood.

In nucleotides, the CDR3 is TGTGCCAGCAGCACAAGTGACATTCAGTACTTC. Protein: CASSTSDIQYF. This rearrangement joins TRBV3-1 (or the pseudogene TRBV3-2) to TRBJ2-4; the D is unclear. Trimming left V 5 bases short and J 8 bases short, with 7 bases between. The CDR3 loop spans 11 amino acids. CDR1 is LGHDT and CDR2 is YNNKEL in the germline V gene (reference sequence).